This T cell receptor beta chain was identified during a study of cytomegalovirus exposure and HLA in healthy donors. Looking at the study overall: Some 85 million unique TCRs, all from HLA-typed donors, were included in an early release of the data. Study conclusions and caveats: The classifier was said to identify cytomegalovirus status with high specificity and sensitivity. Being productive about 90% or about 30% of the time was typical of most TCR beta V segments in an earlier analysis.

Primers included in the PCR were 60 Vbeta and 13 Jbeta primers. Clones were read by immunoSEQ multiplex PCR, and TCRdb kept only the in-frame ones, dropping some. This table holds fewer than 200,000 clones, 80% found once. V lost 0 bases, J lost 5 bases, and 10 bases lay in between. CDR1 and CDR2 (germline): MNHEY, SVGAGI. CDR3 length equals 14 residues. A word on this clone: What it recognizes is unknown.

This TCR was recovered from a man aged 18 to 30 in good health and CMV-seropositive. The chain employs TRBV6-5 and TRBJ1-2; D is perhaps TRBD1 (5 bases). The source material was PBMCs. CDR3 residues: CASSYSGGVYGYTF. The CDR3 nucleotides are TGTGCCAGCAGTTACTCGGGGGGTGTTTATGGCTACACCTTC.